This T cell receptor beta chain is from a study of Tregs in tolerant kidney transplant recipients (dated by TCRdb to the late 2010s). Context from the whole study: The study applied TCRbeta sequencing to find donor-specific regulatory T cells before combined kidney and bone marrow transplantation and then followed those same cells after transplant. Several methods of expanding Tregs specific for an allogeneic donor were compared by TCRbeta repertoire sequencing in a few healthy controls.

From the cysteine up to the phenylalanine, the CDR3 has a length of 14 residues. Here the CDR3 DNA is all that survives: 42 bases in frame from base 1. The germline V gene yields SGHRS for CDR1 and YFSETQ for CDR2. At the junction V is shortened by 2 bases and J by 4 bases, with 12 bases in between. Summary of the overall study and its limitations: The most biologically relevant and donor-specific TCRbeta repertoire appeared to be identified by expanding Tregs with activated donor B cells. Because the study included only a small number of patients, the results must be confirmed in larger populations and under other immunosuppression protocols. Although technical replication error seemed to be minimal, the question of biological reproducibility was not addressed directly.

With regard to this clone: What antigen it recognizes has not been identified. Per-base quality was not reported, and no clone a single base away is much larger than it.

Genomic DNA was extracted from sorted cells with the QIAGEN DNeasy Blood and Tissue Kit for TCRbeta CDR3 sequencing. High-throughput TCRbeta CDR3 sequencing was carried out commercially through immunoSEQ, with PCR amplification with bias correction and internal controls included. As for the authors' bioinformatics: Unique productive TCRbeta sequences were defined by CDR3 nucleotide sequence where primers matched, otherwise by CDR3 amino acid sequence with Vbeta and Jbeta genes. To correct sorting error, sequences shared between sorted populations at a frequency ratio of 2:1 or less were removed; the rest were assigned to the higher population. A sequence was defined as donor-reactive if the sequence was expanded at least 5-fold in CFSE-low cells compared with unstimulated cells and had a frequency of at least 0.01% in CFSE-low cells. Jensen-Shannon divergence calculated on the top 100 TCRbeta sequences ranked by frequency was used to measure repertoire divergence. For samples with multiple sequencing runs, sorting error was corrected separately for each run before the runs were pooled. This immuneACCESS table, as held by TCRdb, lists in-frame sequences with V and J called but not all clones. Of the missing ones, under half trace to an unresolved V gene in checked studies; the others have no known cause. D and trimming come from the DNA, and the V and J calls and clone size come from that table. Recorded for this sample are tens of thousands of clones; about four fifths of them occurred a single time. The ten largest clones represent about 4.5% of the sample.

Unstimulated Tregs (CD4+CD25+CD127-), CD4+ non-Tregs (CD4+CD25-), CD4 and CD8 cells were FACS-sorted from thawed PBMCs. Blood from healthy controls was obtained either as purchased buffy coats or from healthy volunteers. Healthy control blood was processed to PBMCs by Ficoll density gradient and cryopreserved, and patient PBMCs were collected before and after transplant. The receptor was isolated from a human donor in good health. The sample taken for sequencing was CD4+ T cells from blood. The chain uses TRBV5-1 and TRBJ1-1; TRBD1 is perhaps the D gene, given 6 matching bases. CDR3 loop: CASSFGGIGTEAFF. The DNA sequence reads TGCGCCAGCAGCTTCGGGGGCATCGGCACTGAAGCTTTCTTT. With the rest looked up from the reference TRBV5-1 and TRBJ1-1 genes rather than sequenced, the full variable domain is KAGVTQTPRYLIKTRGQQVTLSCSPISGHRSVSWYQQTPGQGLQFLFEYFSETQRNKGNFPGRFSGRQFSNSRSEMNVSTLELGDSALYLCASSFGGIGTEAFFGQGTRLTVV.